Listed below are T cell receptor beta chains from one sample, sequenced in a study of immune cell composition in non-small cell lung cancer. The method was immunoSEQ multiplex PCR; TCRdb's version includes in-frame clones alone and lacks a portion of them. This table has about 3,200 clones, 65% to 80% appearing once. The sample was lung tumor tissue. These receptor sequences come from a human donor with non-small cell lung cancer. CDR3s include the opening cysteine and the closing phenylalanine or tryptophan. A D gene is named only where the DNA matches it firmly. Not all rows give a size; the values are once, few, many and, for expanded clones, a class.

D gene	clone size	V gene	J gene	CDR3 length	CDR3 protein	CDR3 DNA
-	-	TRBV10-3	TRBJ2-2	15	CAISNNPTRGGELFF	TGTGCCATCAGTAATAACCCCACAAGAGGCGGGGAGCTGTTTTTT
TRBD1	-	TRBV29-1	TRBJ1-1	13	CSVRDRQNTEAFF	TGCAGCGTTAGGGACAGGCAGAACACTGAAGCTTTCTTT
-	-	TRBV7-2	TRBJ2-7	14	CASSLVRAEGEQYF	TGTGCCAGCAGCTTAGTCAGGGCAGAAGGCGAGCAGTACTTC
TRBD1	-	TRBV2	TRBJ2-5	15	CASSGVTGAENTQYF	TGTGCCAGCAGTGGAGTAACAGGGGCGGAAAATACCCAGTACTTC
-	few	TRBV14	TRBJ2-7	14	CASRETGVSYEQYF	TGTGCCAGCAGAGAAACGGGGGTGTCCTACGAGCAGTACTTC
TRBD2	once	TRBV10-3	TRBJ2-3	16	CAISETVLAGTDTQYF	TGTGCCATCAGTGAGACGGTACTAGCGGGCACAGATACGCAGTATTTT
TRBD2	-	TRBV5-1	TRBJ2-1	17	CASSFYSGRTDYNEQFF	TGCGCCAGCAGCTTTTATAGCGGGAGGACTGATTACAATGAGCAGTTCTTC
-	-	TRBV10-3	TRBJ2-3	12	CAISGSTDTQYF	TGTGCCATCAGCGGTAGCACAGATACGCAGTATTTT
TRBD2	few	TRBV29-1	TRBJ2-2	14	CSVAGGPGTGELFF	TGCAGCGTGGCGGGAGGGCCGGGCACCGGGGAGCTGTTTTTT
TRBD2	few	TRBV7-3	TRBJ2-3	18	CASSFPDGGGGAADTQYF	TGTGCCAGCAGCTTCCCCGATGGGGGCGGGGGGGCCGCAGATACGCAGTATTTT
TRBD1	large	TRBV29-1	TRBJ2-7	16	CSAGLRDSDRLGEQYF	TGCAGCGCCGGACTCCGGGACAGCGACCGGCTTGGCGAGCAGTACTTC
TRBD1	-	TRBV19	TRBJ1-5	16	CASSNQDRGFDQPQHF	TGTGCCAGTAGTAATCAGGACAGGGGGTTTGATCAGCCCCAGCATTTT
-	once	TRBV19	TRBJ2-3	15	CASSILVNFGDTQYF	TGTGCCAGTAGTATCCTAGTTAACTTTGGGGATACGCAGTATTTT
-	once	TRBV9	TRBJ2-7	16	CASSSEEGGLPYEQYF	TGTGCCAGCAGCAGCGAGGAGGGGGGGCTTCCCTACGAGCAGTACTTC
-	-	TRBV29-1	TRBJ1-3	14	CSVEWGLAGNTIYF	TGCAGCGTTGAATGGGGGCTTGCTGGAAACACCATATATTTT
-	-	TRBV30	TRBJ1-4	16	CAWSSTSGGTNEKLFF	TGTGCCTGGAGTTCCACCTCGGGTGGAACTAATGAAAAACTGTTTTTT
-	-	TRBV7-9	TRBJ2-7	14	CASSLSERTYEQYF	TGTGCCAGCAGCCTGTCCGAGCGGACCTACGAGCAGTACTTC
TRBD2	-	TRBV4-2	TRBJ2-1	16	CASSQETSGAYNEQFF	TGTGCCAGCAGCCAAGAAACCAGCGGGGCCTACAATGAGCAGTTCTTC
-	-	TRBV9	TRBJ1-3	14	CASSGALFGNTIYF	TGTGCCAGCAGCGGAGCCCTTTTCGGAAACACCATATATTTT
TRBD1	-	TRBV7-9	TRBJ1-2	15	CASSVDQGASYGYTF	TGTGCCAGCAGCGTCGATCAGGGGGCATCCTATGGCTACACCTTC
-	-	TRBV4-3	TRBJ1-6	16	CASSQDLWLFNSPLHF	TGCGCCAGCAGCCAAGATCTTTGGCTTTTTAATTCACCCCTCCACTTT
TRBD1	-	TRBV11-3	TRBJ2-4	17	CASSSGTGIGAKNIQYF	TGTGCCAGCAGTTCTGGGACAGGGATAGGTGCCAAAAACATTCAGTACTTC
TRBD1	-	TRBV5-4	TRBJ1-2	16	CASSLVGQGGLWGYTF	TGTGCCAGCAGCTTGGTTGGGCAGGGGGGTCTTTGGGGCTACACCTTC
-	once	TRBV20-1	TRBJ2-7	11	CSAIQDYEQYF	TGCAGTGCTATACAGGATTACGAGCAGTACTTC
-	few	TRBV9	TRBJ2-4	16	CASSVALGVAKNIQYF	TGTGCCAGCAGCGTAGCTTTGGGCGTAGCCAAAAACATTCAGTACTTC
-	few	TRBV4-2	TRBJ2-3	17	CASSQGRRGPYTDTQYF	TGTGCCAGCAGCCAAGGCAGGCGGGGGCCCTACACAGATACGCAGTATTTT
TRBD1	-	TRBV5-6	TRBJ2-7	13	CASSGRDRYEQYF	TGTGCCAGCAGCGGAAGGGACAGGTACGAGCAGTACTTC
TRBD1	once	TRBV30	TRBJ1-3	14	CAWTRAGGRNTIYF	TGTGCCTGGACACGGGCAGGGGGTAGAAACACCATATATTTT
TRBD2	-	TRBV5-1	TRBJ2-1	15	CASSQGLAYYNEQFF	TGCGCCAGCAGCCAGGGACTAGCGTACTACAATGAGCAGTTCTTC
-	-	TRBV19	TRBJ2-6	14	CASGRDSGANVLTF	TGTGCCAGTGGCAGGGACTCTGGGGCCAACGTCCTGACTTTC
-	few	TRBV28	TRBJ1-5	19	CASSLRLRAGAESNQPQHF	TGTGCCAGCAGTTTGCGCCTCCGCGCAGGGGCGGAGAGCAATCAGCCCCAGCATTTT
TRBD2	-	TRBV7-9	TRBJ2-7	16	CASSLGGSGEPYEQYF	TGTGCCAGCAGCTTAGGGGGTAGCGGGGAACCCTACGAGCAGTACTTC
TRBD1	-	TRBV30	TRBJ1-2	13	CAWRETGGSGYTF	TGTGCCTGGAGAGAGACAGGGGGCTCTGGCTACACCTTC
TRBD1	-	TRBV6-6	TRBJ2-3	15	CASSLRQGGTDTQYF	TGTGCCAGCAGCCTTAGACAGGGGGGGACAGATACGCAGTATTTT
-	-	TRBV29-1	TRBJ2-1	15	CSVEDPRDLFDEQFF	TGCAGCGTTGAAGATCCACGGGATCTGTTCGATGAGCAGTTCTTC
-	-	TRBV28	TRBJ2-7	16	CASSFSSWGGAYEQYF	TGTGCCAGCAGTTTTTCCTCGTGGGGGGGCGCCTACGAGCAGTACTTC
TRBD2	-	TRBV5-4	TRBJ2-2	16	CASRRTSGTTTGELFF	TGTGCCAGCAGACGGACTAGCGGGACGACCACCGGGGAGCTGTTTTTT
-	-	TRBV7-6	TRBJ1-5	13	CASSLDRVKPQHF	TGTGCCAGCAGCTTAGACAGGGTGAAGCCCCAGCATTTT
-	-	TRBV21-1	TRBJ1-2	13	CASSMAVNYGYTF	TGTGCCAGCAGCATGGCCGTTAACTATGGCTACACCTTC
TRBD1	few	TRBV27	TRBJ1-5	20	CASSKDFGGTGAGSNQPQHF	TGTGCCAGCAGCAAAGACTTTGGGGGGACAGGGGCCGGTAGCAATCAGCCCCAGCATTTT
-	-	TRBV12-2	TRBJ1-2	16	CASRLARRGRNYGYTF	TGTGCAAGTCGCTTAGCGAGGAGGGGCCGGAACTATGGCTACACCTTC
-	few	TRBV7-2	TRBJ2-2	15	CASSFQGSNTGELFF	TGTGCCAGCAGCTTTCAGGGTTCGAACACCGGGGAGCTGTTTTTT
TRBD2	-	TRBV28	TRBJ2-1	17	CASSLLAGGSSYNEQFF	TGTGCCAGCAGTTTACTAGCGGGGGGGAGCTCCTACAATGAGCAGTTCTTC
-	once	TRBV27	TRBJ2-7	14	CASSWGDRTSEQYF	TGTGCCAGCAGTTGGGGCGACAGGACCTCCGAGCAGTACTTC
TRBD1	few	TRBV2	TRBJ1-1	14	CASSVLARGTEAFF	TGTGCCAGCAGTGTGCTGGCCAGGGGGACTGAAGCTTTCTTT
-	-	TRBV19	TRBJ1-1	14	CASKFGFEVTEAFF	TGTGCCAGTAAATTCGGGTTTGAGGTCACTGAAGCTTTCTTT
TRBD1	-	TRBV5-5	TRBJ2-3	17	CASSLPTGQSRTDTQYF	TGTGCCAGCAGCTTGCCTACGGGACAGTCCCGCACAGATACGCAGTATTTT
TRBD1	-	TRBV19	TRBJ1-2	14	CASSSRQGEKGYTF	TGTGCCAGTAGTTCAAGACAGGGGGAAAAAGGCTACACCTTC
TRBD1	-	TRBV10-3	TRBJ2-1	12	CAISAGGNEQFF	TGTGCCATCAGTGCAGGGGGCAATGAGCAGTTCTTC
TRBD1	large	TRBV25-1	TRBJ1-5	14	CASRRTGSDQPQHF	TGTGCCAGCAGAAGGACAGGGAGTGATCAGCCCCAGCATTTT
TRBD2	-	TRBV7-8	TRBJ2-1	18	CASSLRLGLADSYNEQFF	TGTGCCAGCAGCTTACGTCTAGGACTAGCGGACTCCTACAATGAGCAGTTCTTC
TRBD1	-	TRBV29-1	TRBJ1-2	15	CSVGGGTGGAGGYTF	TGCAGCGTTGGAGGAGGGACAGGGGGCGCGGGAGGCTACACCTTC
-	-	TRBV7-3	TRBJ1-2	14	CASLRDNDYYGYTF	TGTGCCAGCCTCCGGGACAATGACTACTATGGCTACACCTTC
-	-	TRBV5-8	TRBJ1-4	15	CASSSQQGDNEKLFF	TGTGCCAGCAGCTCCCAACAGGGAGATAATGAAAAACTGTTTTTT
-	-	TRBV19	TRBJ1-1	15	CASTPRGPEETEAFF	TGTGCCAGTACCCCTAGGGGCCCCGAGGAGACTGAAGCTTTCTTT
-	-	TRBV9	TRBJ2-1	13	CASSVALSNEQFF	TGTGCCAGCAGCGTAGCCCTATCCAATGAGCAGTTCTTC
TRBD2	large	TRBV7-3	TRBJ2-4	15	CASSSAGVGKNIQYF	TGTGCCAGCAGCTCCGCGGGGGTCGGCAAAAACATTCAGTACTTC
-	-	TRBV19	TRBJ1-3	15	CASRGARPGGDTIYF	TGTGCCAGCCGGGGGGCGCGGCCGGGTGGGGACACCATATATTTT
-	-	TRBV29-1	TRBJ1-2	13	CSVGVGRNYGYTF	TGCAGCGTGGGGGTGGGGAGGAACTATGGCTACACCTTC
-	few	TRBV19	TRBJ2-7	13	CASMGDTSYEQYF	TGTGCCAGTATGGGGGACACCTCCTACGAGCAGTACTTC